This T cell receptor (beta chain) is from a study of T cell repertoires in aging, cancer and after chemotherapy. On the study more broadly: Patients with glioblastoma brain tumors were sampled before and after temozolomide-based therapy. Overall study findings and caveats: Immunological memory after chemotherapy cannot be judged from the repertoire data. Healthy donors lost TCR diversity with age mainly through richness, cancer patients through richness and evenness. Age-matched healthy donors had significantly more diverse, less clonal blood TCR repertoires than untreated cancer patients.

V lost 0 bases, J lost 3 bases, and 14 bases lay in between. The CDR3 covers 16 residues. Germline V gene sequence: CDR1 MNHNY, CDR2 SVGAGI (reference sequence). Rearranged V-D-J TRB sequences were amplified with a mixed TRB-A/B primer pool. TCRdb used MiXCR to reprocess the multiplex PCR reads, holding one entry per CDR3 protein. This table has 2,000 to 2,500 distinct CDR3 sequences, more than 15% appearing once. This clonotype ranks as large. As yet, its antigen is unknown. Peripheral blood genomic DNA, not sorted cells or RNA, was the template. What was sequenced was blood. The rearrangement joins TRBV6-6 to TRBJ1-2; D is unresolved. The clonotype was recovered from a human donor with a solid tumor. CDR3 bases: TGTGCCAGCAGTTACTCGAAGGGAGAGAGCCACTATGGCTACACCTTC. This encodes CASSYSKGESHYGYTF.